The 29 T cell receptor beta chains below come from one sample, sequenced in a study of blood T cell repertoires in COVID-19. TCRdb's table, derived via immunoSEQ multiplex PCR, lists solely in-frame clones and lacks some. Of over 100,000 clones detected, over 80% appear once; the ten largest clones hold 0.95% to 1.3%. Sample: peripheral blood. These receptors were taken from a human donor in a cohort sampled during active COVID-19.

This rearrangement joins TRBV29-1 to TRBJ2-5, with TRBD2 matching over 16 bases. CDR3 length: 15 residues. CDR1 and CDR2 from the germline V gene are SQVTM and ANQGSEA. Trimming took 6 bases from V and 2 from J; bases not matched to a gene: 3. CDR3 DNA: TGCAGCGTGAGGGGACTAGCGGGGGGGCAAGAGACCCAGTACTTC. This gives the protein CSVRGLAGGQETQYF.

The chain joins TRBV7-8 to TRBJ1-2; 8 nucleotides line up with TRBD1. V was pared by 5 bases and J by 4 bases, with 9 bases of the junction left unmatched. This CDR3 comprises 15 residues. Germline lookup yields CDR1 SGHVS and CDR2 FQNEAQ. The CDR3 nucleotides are TGTGCCAGCAGCCAAAGGGACAGGCGGCTCTATGGCTACACCTTC. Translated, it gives CASSQRDRRLYGYTF.

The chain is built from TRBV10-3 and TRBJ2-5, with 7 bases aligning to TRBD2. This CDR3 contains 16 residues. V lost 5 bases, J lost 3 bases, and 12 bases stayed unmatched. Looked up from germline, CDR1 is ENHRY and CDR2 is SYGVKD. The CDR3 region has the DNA TGTGCCATCAGTTCGACCTCCGGGACTAAAGAAGAGACCCAGTACTTC. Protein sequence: CAISSTSGTKEETQYF.

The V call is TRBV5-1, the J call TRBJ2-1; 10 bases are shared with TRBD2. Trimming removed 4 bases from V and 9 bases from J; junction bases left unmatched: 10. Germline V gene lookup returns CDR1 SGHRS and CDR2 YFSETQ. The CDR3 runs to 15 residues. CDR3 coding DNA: TGCGCCAGCAGCCCCGATCTAGCGGGAGCAAGTGAGCAGTTCTTC. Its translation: CASSPDLAGASEQFF.

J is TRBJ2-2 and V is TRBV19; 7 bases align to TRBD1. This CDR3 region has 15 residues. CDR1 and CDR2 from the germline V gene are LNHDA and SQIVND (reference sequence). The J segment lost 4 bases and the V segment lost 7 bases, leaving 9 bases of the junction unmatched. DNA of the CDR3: TGTGCCAGTACCGACACCAGACAGGGCACCGGGGAGCTGTTTTTT. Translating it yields CASTDTRQGTGELFF.

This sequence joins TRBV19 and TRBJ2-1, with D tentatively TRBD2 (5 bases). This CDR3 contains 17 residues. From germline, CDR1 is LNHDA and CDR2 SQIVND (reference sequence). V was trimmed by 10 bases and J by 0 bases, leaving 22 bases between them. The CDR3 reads CATRSSRQRSSYNEQFF. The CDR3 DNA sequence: TGTGCCACCCGATCCAGTCGGCAGCGGAGCTCCTACAATGAGCAGTTCTTC.

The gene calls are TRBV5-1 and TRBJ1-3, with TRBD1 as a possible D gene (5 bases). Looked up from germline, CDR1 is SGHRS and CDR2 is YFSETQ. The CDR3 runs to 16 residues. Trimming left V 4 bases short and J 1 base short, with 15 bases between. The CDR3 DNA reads TGCGCCAGCAGCCGACAGACAGTATCGTCTGGAAACACCATATATTTT. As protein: CASSRQTVSSGNTIYF.

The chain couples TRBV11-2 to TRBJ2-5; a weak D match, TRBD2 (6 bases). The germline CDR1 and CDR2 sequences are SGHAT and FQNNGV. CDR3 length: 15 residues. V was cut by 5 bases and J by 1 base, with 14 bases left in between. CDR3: CASSPMWGVQETQYF. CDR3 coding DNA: TGTGCCAGCAGCCCCATGTGGGGGGTCCAAGAGACCCAGTACTTC.

The CDR3, as DNA: TGCGCCAGCGGAGCAGGGGTCAGCAGGGGGACCGGGGAGCTGTTTTTT. The encoded protein is CASGAGVSRGTGELFF. V usage is TRBV5-1 and J usage is TRBJ2-2; 7 positions agree with TRBD1. The CDR3 runs to 16 residues. Germline loops: CDR1 SGHRS, CDR2 YFSETQ. The V segment lost 7 bases and the J segment 5 bases; nucleotides outside the gene matches: 14.

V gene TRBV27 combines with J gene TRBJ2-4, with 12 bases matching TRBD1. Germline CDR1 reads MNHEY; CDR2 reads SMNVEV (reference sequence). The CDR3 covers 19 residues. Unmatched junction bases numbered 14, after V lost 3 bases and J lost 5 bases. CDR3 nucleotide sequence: TGTGCCAGCAGTTTGTTCGGGACAGGGGGCGCCCCGCTACAAAACATTCAGTACTTC. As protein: CASSLFGTGGAPLQNIQYF.

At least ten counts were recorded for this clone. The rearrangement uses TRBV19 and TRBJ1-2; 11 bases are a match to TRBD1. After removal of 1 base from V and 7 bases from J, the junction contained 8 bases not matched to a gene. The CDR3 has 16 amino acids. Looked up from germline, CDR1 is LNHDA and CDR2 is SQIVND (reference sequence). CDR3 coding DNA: TGTGCCAGTAGTATAGTGGGACAGGGGGTACGACGTGGCTACACCTTC. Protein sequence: CASSIVGQGVRRGYTF.

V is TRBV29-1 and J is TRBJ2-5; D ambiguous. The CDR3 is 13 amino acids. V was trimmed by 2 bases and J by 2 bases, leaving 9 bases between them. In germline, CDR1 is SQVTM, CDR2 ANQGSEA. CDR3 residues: CSVERSGQETQYF. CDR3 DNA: TGCAGCGTTGAAAGGTCCGGGCAAGAGACCCAGTACTTC.

The CDR3 spells CASSLGTMLTDTQYF. CDR3 DNA: TGCGCCAGCAGCTTGGGGACAATGCTTACAGATACGCAGTATTTT. The chain employs TRBV5-1 and TRBJ2-3, with a possible D match to TRBD1 (5 bases). The CDR3 contains 15 residues. Germline-derived CDR1 and CDR2 are SGHRS and YFSETQ. V lost 0 bases, J lost 3 bases, and 11 bases lay in between.

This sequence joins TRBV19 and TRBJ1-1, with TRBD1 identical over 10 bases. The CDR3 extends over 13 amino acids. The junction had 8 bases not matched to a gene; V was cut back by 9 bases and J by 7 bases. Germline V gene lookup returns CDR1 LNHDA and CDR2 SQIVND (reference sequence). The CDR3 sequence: CASRPGQGIEAFF. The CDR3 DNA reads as TGTGCCAGCCGACCGGGACAGGGGATTGAAGCTTTCTTT.

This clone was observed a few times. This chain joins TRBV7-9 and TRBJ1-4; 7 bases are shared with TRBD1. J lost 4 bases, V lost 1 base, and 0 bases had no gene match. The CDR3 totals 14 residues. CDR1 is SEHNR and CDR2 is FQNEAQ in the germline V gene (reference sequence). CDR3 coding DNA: TGTGCCAGCAGCTTAGGACAGGGTAATGAAAAACTGTTTTTT. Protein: CASSLGQGNEKLFF.

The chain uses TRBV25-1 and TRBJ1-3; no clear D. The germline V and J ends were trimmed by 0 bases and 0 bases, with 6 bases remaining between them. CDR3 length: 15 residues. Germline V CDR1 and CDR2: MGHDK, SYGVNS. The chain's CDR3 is CASSEYPDSGNTIYF. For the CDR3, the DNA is TGTGCCAGCAGTGAATATCCAGACTCTGGAAACACCATATATTTT.

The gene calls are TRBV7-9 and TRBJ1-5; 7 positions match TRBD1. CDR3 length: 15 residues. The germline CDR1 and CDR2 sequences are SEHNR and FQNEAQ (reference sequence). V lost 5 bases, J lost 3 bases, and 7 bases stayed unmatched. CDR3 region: CASSGPGTDNQPQHF. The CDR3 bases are TGTGCCAGCAGCGGACCCGGGACAGACAATCAGCCCCAGCATTTT.

The CDR3 coding sequence is TGTGCCAGCAGGCATAGCGGGGGGCGGCAAGAGACCCAGTACTTC. Residues: CASRHSGGRQETQYF. The V and J genes are TRBV6-5 and TRBJ2-5; 10 bases are shared with TRBD2. V gave up 6 bases and J gave up 2 bases; unmatched junction bases: 6. Per germline, CDR1 MNHEY and CDR2 SVGAGI. The CDR3 totals 15 residues.

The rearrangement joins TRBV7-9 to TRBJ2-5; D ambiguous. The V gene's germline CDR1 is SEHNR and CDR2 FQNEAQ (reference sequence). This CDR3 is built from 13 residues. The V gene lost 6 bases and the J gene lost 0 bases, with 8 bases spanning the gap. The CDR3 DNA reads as TGTGCCAGCAGGTCAGCGTACCAAGAGACCCAGTACTTC. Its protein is CASRSAYQETQYF.

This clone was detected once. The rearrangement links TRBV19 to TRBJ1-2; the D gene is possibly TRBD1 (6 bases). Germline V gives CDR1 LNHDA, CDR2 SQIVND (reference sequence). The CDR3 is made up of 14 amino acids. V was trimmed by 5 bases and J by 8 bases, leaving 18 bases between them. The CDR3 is CASSYLRGGHGYTF. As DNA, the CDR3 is TGTGCCAGTAGTTATCTTCGAGGGGGACACGGCTACACCTTC.

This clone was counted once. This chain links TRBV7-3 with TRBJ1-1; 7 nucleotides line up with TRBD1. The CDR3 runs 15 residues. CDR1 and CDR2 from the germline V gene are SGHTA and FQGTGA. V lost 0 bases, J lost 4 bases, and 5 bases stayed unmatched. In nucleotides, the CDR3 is TGTGCCAGCAGCTTAACAGGGGGCCCGGGCACTGAAGCTTTCTTT. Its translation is CASSLTGGPGTEAFF.

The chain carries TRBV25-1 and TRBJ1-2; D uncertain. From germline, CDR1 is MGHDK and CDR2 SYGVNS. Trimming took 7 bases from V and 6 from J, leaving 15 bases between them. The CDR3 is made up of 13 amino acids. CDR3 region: CASTPTGVNGYTF. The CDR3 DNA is TGTGCCAGCACCCCCACCGGGGTGAATGGCTACACCTTC.

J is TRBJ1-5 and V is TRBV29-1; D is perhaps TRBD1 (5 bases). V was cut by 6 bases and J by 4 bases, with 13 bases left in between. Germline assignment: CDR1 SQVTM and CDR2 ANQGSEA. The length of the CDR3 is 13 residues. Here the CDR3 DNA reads TGCAGCGTCGCTGACAGCTCGAATCAGCCCCAGCATTTT. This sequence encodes CSVADSSNQPQHF.

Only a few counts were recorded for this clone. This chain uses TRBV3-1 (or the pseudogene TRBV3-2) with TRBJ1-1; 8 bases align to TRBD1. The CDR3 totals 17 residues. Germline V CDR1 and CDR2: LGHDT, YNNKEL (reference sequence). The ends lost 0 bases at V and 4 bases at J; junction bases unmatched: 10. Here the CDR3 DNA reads TGTGCCAGCAGCCAAGATACGGGCAGGGGGCGCAGCACTGAAGCTTTCTTT. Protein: CASSQDTGRGRSTEAFF.

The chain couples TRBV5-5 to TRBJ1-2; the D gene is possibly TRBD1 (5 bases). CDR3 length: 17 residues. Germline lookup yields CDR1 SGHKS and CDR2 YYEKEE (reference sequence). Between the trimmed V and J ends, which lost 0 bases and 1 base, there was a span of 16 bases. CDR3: CASSLAGDRQINYGYTF. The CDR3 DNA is TGTGCCAGCAGCTTGGCCGGCGACAGACAAATTAACTATGGCTACACCTTC.

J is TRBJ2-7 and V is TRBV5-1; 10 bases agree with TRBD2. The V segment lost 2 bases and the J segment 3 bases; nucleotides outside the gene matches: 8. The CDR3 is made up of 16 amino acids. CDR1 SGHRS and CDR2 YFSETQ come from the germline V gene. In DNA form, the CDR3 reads TGCGCCAGCAGCTTCGGGGGTAGCGGGAGGAACTACGAGCAGTACTTC. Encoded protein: CASSFGGSGRNYEQYF.

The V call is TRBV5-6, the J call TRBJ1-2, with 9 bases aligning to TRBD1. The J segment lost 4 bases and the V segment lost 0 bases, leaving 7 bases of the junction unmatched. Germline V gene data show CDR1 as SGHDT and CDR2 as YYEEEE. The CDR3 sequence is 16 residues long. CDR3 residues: CASSLGGQGDLYGYTF. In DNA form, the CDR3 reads TGTGCCAGCAGCTTGGGGGGACAGGGAGACCTCTATGGCTACACCTTC.

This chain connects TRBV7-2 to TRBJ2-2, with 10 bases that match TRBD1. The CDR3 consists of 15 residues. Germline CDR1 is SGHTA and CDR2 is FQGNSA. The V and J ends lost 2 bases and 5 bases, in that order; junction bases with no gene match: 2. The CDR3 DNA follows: TGTGCCAGCAGCTTACGGACAGGGGGGACCGGGGAGCTGTTTTTT. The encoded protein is CASSLRTGGTGELFF.

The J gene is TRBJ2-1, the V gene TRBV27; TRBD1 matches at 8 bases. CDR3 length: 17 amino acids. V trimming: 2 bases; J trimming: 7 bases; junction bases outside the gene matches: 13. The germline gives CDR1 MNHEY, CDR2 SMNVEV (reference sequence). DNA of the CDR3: TGTGCCAGCAGTTTAGCCAGGGGGCACTTATATAATAATGAGCAGTTCTTC. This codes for CASSLARGHLYNNEQFF.